This T cell receptor beta chain came from a study of blood T cell repertoires in COVID-19. Looking at the study overall: Material from acute and convalescent COVID-19 was sourced from the United States, Italy and Spain. PBMCs, B-cell-depleted T cells, or T cells were the source of the cDNA or gDNA that made up the material.

In the authors' methods: The assay estimated nucleated cells by amplifying reference gene primers. TCRdb keeps only in-frame clones here, not all; method: immunoSEQ multiplex PCR. The DNA gave D and trimming, while V, J and clone size come from that table. The repertoire holds approximately 230,000 clones, with around four fifths as singletons. The length of the CDR3 is 11 residues. V was trimmed by 6 bases and J by 7 bases, leaving 10 bases between them. Germline-derived CDR1 and CDR2 are DFQATT and SNEGSKA (reference sequence). This chain links TRBV20-1 with TRBJ2-1, with D uncertain. Source material: peripheral blood. The sequence came from a man older than 75 with acute or convalescent COVID-19. As DNA, the CDR3 is TGCAGTGCACGAGAGGATAATGAGCAGTTCTTC. Translating gives CSAREDNEQFF.